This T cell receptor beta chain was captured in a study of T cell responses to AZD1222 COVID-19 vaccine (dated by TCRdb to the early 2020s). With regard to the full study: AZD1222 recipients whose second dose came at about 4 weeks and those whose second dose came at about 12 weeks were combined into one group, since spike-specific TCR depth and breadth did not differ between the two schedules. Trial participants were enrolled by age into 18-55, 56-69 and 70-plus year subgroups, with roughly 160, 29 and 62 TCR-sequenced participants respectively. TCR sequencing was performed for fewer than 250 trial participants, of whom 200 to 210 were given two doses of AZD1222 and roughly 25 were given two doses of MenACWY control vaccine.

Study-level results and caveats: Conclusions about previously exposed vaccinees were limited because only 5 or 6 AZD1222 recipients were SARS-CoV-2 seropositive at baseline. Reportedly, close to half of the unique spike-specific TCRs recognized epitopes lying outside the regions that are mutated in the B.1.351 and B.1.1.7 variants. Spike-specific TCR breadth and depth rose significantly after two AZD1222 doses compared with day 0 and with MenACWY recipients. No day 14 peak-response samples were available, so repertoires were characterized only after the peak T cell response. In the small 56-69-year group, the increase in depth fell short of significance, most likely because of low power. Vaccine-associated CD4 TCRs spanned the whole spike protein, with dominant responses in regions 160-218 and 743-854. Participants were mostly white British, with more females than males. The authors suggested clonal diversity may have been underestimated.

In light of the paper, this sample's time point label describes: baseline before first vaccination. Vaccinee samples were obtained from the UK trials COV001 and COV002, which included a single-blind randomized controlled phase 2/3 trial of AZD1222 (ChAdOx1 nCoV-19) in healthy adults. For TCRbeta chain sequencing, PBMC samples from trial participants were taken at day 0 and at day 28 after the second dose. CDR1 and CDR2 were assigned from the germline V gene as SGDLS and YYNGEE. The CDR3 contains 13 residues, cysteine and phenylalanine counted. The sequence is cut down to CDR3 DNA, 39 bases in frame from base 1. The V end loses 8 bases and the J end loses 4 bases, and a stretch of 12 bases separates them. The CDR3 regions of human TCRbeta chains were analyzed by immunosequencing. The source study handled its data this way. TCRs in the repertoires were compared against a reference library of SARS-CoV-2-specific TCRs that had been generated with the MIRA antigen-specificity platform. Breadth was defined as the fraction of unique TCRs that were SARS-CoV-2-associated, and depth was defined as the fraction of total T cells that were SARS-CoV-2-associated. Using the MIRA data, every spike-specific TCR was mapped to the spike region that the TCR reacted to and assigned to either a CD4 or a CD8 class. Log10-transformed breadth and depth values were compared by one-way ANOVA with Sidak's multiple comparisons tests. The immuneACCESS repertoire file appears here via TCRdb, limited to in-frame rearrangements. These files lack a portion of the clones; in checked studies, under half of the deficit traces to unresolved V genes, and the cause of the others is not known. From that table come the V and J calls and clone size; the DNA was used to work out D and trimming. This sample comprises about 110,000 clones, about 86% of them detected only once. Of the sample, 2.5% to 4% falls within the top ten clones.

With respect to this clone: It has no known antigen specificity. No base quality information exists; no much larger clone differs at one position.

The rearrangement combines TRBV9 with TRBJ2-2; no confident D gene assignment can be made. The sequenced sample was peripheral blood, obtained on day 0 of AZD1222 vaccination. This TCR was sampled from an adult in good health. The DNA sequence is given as TGTGCCAGTGGCTTAGCCGGCACCGGGGAGCTGTTTTTT. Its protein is CASGLAGTGELFF.